This T cell receptor (beta chain) was sequenced during a study of spatial heterogeneity in lung cancer. Study information: The study consistently detected more beta-chain than alpha-chain sequences.

Time point of the sample: sample taken at primary tumor resection. The authors sequenced whole RNA from tumor, nontumor lung or frozen PBMC without sorting. Via MiXCR, TCRdb re-called the 5' RACE reads, giving one row per CDR3 protein. The sample has some 52,000 distinct CDR3 sequences, roughly 7% seen once. General study results and limits: Ubiquitous expanded tumor TCRs were seen in blood more at resection than at follow-up.

Germline CDR1 is MDHEN and CDR2 is SYDVKM. This CDR3 spans 12 amino acids. Trimming shortened V by 6 bases and J by 4 bases, and 8 bases separated the two germline ends. This clonotype was seen many times. Its specificity is unknown. This receptor was taken from a female donor with early-stage non-small cell lung cancer. The input for sequencing was PBMCs, taken at surgery. The V call is TRBV28, the J call TRBJ2-3; no clear D. CDR3 region: CASRHVADTQYF. The CDR3 nucleotides read TGTGCCAGCAGACATGTTGCAGATACGCAGTATTTT. Using reference TRBV28 and TRBJ2-3 for the parts outside the CDR3, the full variable domain is DVKVTQSSRYLVKRTGEKVFLECVQDMDHENMFWYRQDPGLGLRLIYFSYDVKMKEKGDIPEGYSVSREKKERFSLILESASTNQTSMYLCASRHVADTQYFGPGTRLTVL.